The 18 T cell receptor beta chains given below trace back to one sample, sequenced in a study of T cell responses to AZD1222 COVID-19 vaccine. The protocol was immunoSEQ multiplex PCR, while the TCRdb copy is restricted to in-frame clones and leaves out a portion. This table has about 140,000 clones, roughly 90% appearing once. The input for sequencing was peripheral blood, taken 28 days after the second AZD1222 dose. The receptors were sampled from an adult who received the AZD1222 COVID-19 vaccine.

The J gene is TRBJ1-2, the V gene TRBV28; 11 bases match TRBD1. Germline values: CDR1 MDHEN, CDR2 SYDVKM. This CDR3 region has 14 residues. J lost 8 bases, V lost 6 bases, and 8 bases had no gene match. CDR3 bases: TGTGCCAGCAGGCGGACAGGGGGCTTAAGCGGCTACACCTTC. It yields the protein CASRRTGGLSGYTF.

The CDR3 nucleotides read TGTGCCAGCCTCTCGGACAGGGTAGCTTTCTTT. Translation: CASLSDRVAFF. The V gene is TRBV18, the J gene TRBJ1-1; 8 bases match TRBD1. Looked up from germline, CDR1 is KGHSH and CDR2 is LQKENI. V was clipped by 8 bases and J by 10 bases; unmatched bases: 6. CDR3 length: 11 amino acids.

The chain uses TRBV7-2 and TRBJ1-1, with D uncertain. Trimming removed 4 bases from V and 0 bases from J, with 15 bases in between. The CDR3 has 16 amino acids. Looked up from germline, CDR1 is SGHTA and CDR2 is FQGNSA. CDR3 sequence (DNA): TGTGCCAGCAGCTCTAGGACGGGGATGCTGAACACTGAAGCTTTCTTT. Its protein product is CASSSRTGMLNTEAFF.

This clone was recorded only once. The CDR3 sequence: CAWAGTGDGQPQHF. CDR3 coding DNA: TGTGCCTGGGCCGGGACAGGGGATGGCCAGCCCCAGCATTTT. The chain combines TRBV30 with TRBJ1-5; 10 bases map to TRBD1. CDR1 and CDR2 from the germline V gene are GTSNPN and SVGIG (reference sequence). CDR3 length: 14 amino acids. V lost 5 bases to trimming and J lost 7 bases; unmatched junction nucleotides: 8.

This clone has just one count. The V gene is TRBV9, the J gene TRBJ1-1; D gene unclear. The germline V and J ends were trimmed by 0 bases and 3 bases, with 6 bases remaining between them. The CDR3 sequence is 13 residues long. Germline V gene sequence: CDR1 SGDLS, CDR2 YYNGEE. The CDR3 region is CASSVETYTEAFF. CDR3 coding DNA: TGTGCCAGCAGCGTAGAGACCTACACTGAAGCTTTCTTT.

This clone is medium-sized within its sample. V gene TRBV28 combines with J gene TRBJ2-2, with 9 bases that match TRBD2. After removal of 6 bases from V and 6 bases from J, the junction contained 5 bases not matched to a gene. This CDR3 comprises 14 residues. Looked up from germline, CDR1 is MDHEN and CDR2 is SYDVKM. DNA for the CDR3: TGTGCCAGCAGCCGGACTAGCGCGTCCGGGGAGCTGTTTTTT. Amino acids: CASSRTSASGELFF.

The V and J genes are TRBV2 and TRBJ2-7; D uncertain. Germline CDR1 SNHLY, CDR2 FYNNEI. Trimming stripped 8 bases from V and 3 bases from J, with 17 bases between. CDR3 size: 14 residues. CDR3 DNA sequence: TGTGCCAGCCTTTATGGGGTTCCGTTCTACGAGCAGTACTTC. Protein sequence: CASLYGVPFYEQYF.

V gene TRBV18 combines with J gene TRBJ1-2; 7 nucleotides agree with TRBD1. CDR1 is KGHSH, CDR2 LQKENI, per germline. This CDR3 has 17 amino acids. V trimming: 3 bases; J trimming: 6 bases; junction bases outside the gene matches: 16. The CDR3 DNA sequence: TGTGCCAGCTCACCGGCCCTTAAGGGGGCGGATCAGGATGGCTACACCTTC. This codes for CASSPALKGADQDGYTF. The full variable domain, rest sourced from reference TRBV18 and TRBJ1-2, is NAGVMQNPRHLVRRRGQEARLRCSPMKGHSHVYWYRQLPEEGLKFMVYLQKENIIDESGMPKERFSAEFPKEGPSILRIQQVVRGDSAAYFCASSPALKGADQDGYTFGSGTRLTVV.

In its sample, this clone was seen once. The rearrangement uses TRBV9 and TRBJ1-5; TRBD1 might be the D (6 bases). This CDR3 has 13 amino acids. From germline, CDR1 is SGDLS and CDR2 YYNGEE. The V end was cut by 2 bases, the J end by 9 bases, with 12 bases between. The DNA of the CDR3 is TGTGCCAGCAGCGTTGACAGGTTTGGGCCCCAGCATTTT. Protein product: CASSVDRFGPQHF.

V gene TRBV29-1 combines with J gene TRBJ1-1; unclear D gene. V was clipped by 4 bases and J by 1 base, with 13 bases between them. This CDR3 spans 14 amino acids. The germline V gene encodes CDR1 SQVTM and CDR2 ANQGSEA. DNA for the CDR3: TGCAGCGTTGTGACCACATGGGCGAACACTGAAGCTTTCTTT. Translation gives CSVVTTWANTEAFF.

This chain joins TRBV6-2 or TRBV6-3 and TRBJ2-1, with D tentatively TRBD1 (6 bases). The CDR3 loop spans 16 amino acids. CDR1 is MNHEY and CDR2 is SVGEGT in the germline V gene. With 5 bases removed from V and 2 bases from J, the gap between germline ends came to 16 bases. The DNA for the CDR3 is TGTGCCAGCAGTACAGCCCCAGGGGAGCCCTACAATGAGCAGTTCTTC. This translates into CASSTAPGEPYNEQFF.

The J gene is TRBJ2-7, the V gene TRBV5-8; 7 bases line up with TRBD1. Germline V gene sequence: CDR1 SGHTS, CDR2 YDEGEE. V trimming: 4 bases; J trimming: 4 bases; junction bases outside the gene matches: 8. The CDR3 extends over 14 amino acids. CDR3 nucleotides: TGTGCCAGCAGCGCGACAGGGATTCAGTACGAGCAGTACTTC. Its translation: CASSATGIQYEQYF.

This sequence joins TRBV18 and TRBJ2-1, with TRBD1 as a possible D gene (6 bases). V was shortened by 3 bases and J by 6 bases, with 12 bases between the two germline ends. Per the germline V gene, CDR1 is KGHSH and CDR2 is LQKENI. The CDR3 loop spans 14 amino acids. The CDR3 bases are TGTGCCAGCTCACCCATACAGGGTACCAATGAGCAGTTCTTC. Protein product: CASSPIQGTNEQFF.

As to this clone: Within the sample, other DNA sequences also encode this same CDR3. V and J are TRBV27 and TRBJ1-2, with D unresolved. CDR3 length equals 12 residues. The germline V gene encodes CDR1 MNHEY and CDR2 SMNVEV (reference sequence). The V gene lost 2 bases and the J gene lost 4 bases, with 5 bases spanning the gap. The CDR3 protein is CASSLKGYGYTF. The CDR3 coding sequence is TGTGCCAGCAGTTTAAAGGGCTATGGCTACACCTTC.

V usage is TRBV3-1 (or the pseudogene TRBV3-2) and J usage is TRBJ2-3; TRBD2 agrees at 12 bases. The germline V gene has CDR1 LGHDT and CDR2 YNNKEL (reference sequence). The length of the CDR3 is 16 residues. V lost 4 bases to trimming and J lost 1 base; unmatched junction nucleotides: 3. The CDR3: CASSLRLAGGTDTQYF. The CDR3 DNA follows: TGTGCCAGCAGCCTCAGACTAGCGGGGGGCACAGATACGCAGTATTTT.

The chain carries TRBV10-3 and TRBJ1-1; TRBD1 matches 7 bases. The CDR3 length is 14 residues. The germline CDR1 and CDR2 sequences are ENHRY and SYGVKD. With V trimmed by 0 bases and J by 6 bases, 4 bases remained unmatched. The CDR3 loop is CAISESTGSAEAFF. The CDR3 DNA reads TGTGCCATCAGTGAGTCGACAGGGAGTGCTGAAGCTTTCTTT.

J is TRBJ2-1 and V is TRBV19; D is unclear. Germline CDR1 and CDR2: LNHDA and SQIVND (reference sequence). Trimming pared 3 bases from V and 4 bases from J, leaving 13 bases between. This CDR3 is 15 amino acids long. CDR3 nucleotide sequence: TGTGCCAGTAGTATCCCCTCGGGCGGTTACAATGAGCAGTTCTTC. Translation: CASSIPSGGYNEQFF.

J is TRBJ1-5 and V is TRBV28; unclear D gene. V was pared by 7 bases and J by 11 bases, with 18 bases between. The CDR3 consists of 13 residues. CDR1 is MDHEN and CDR2 is SYDVKM in the germline V gene. CDR3 protein: CASTRVKTGTQHF. CDR3 coding DNA: TGTGCCAGCACCCGGGTCAAGACCGGGACCCAGCATTTT.